These 14 T cell receptor beta chains originate from one sample sequenced in a study of cytomegalovirus exposure and HLA in healthy donors. In the PCR, 60 Vbeta and 13 Jbeta primers were used. The repertoire was sequenced with immunoSEQ multiplex PCR; TCRdb's copy has only in-frame clones and lacks some. Of over 70,000 clones listed, 80% are singletons. Sample: PBMCs. These receptor sequences come from a man between 18 and 35 years old in good health and CMV-seronegative.

The chain carries TRBV5-4 and TRBJ2-1; 11 bases are a match to TRBD2. Germline V gene data show CDR1 as SGHNT and CDR2 as YYREEE (reference sequence). The V segment lost 6 bases and the J segment 8 bases; nucleotides outside the gene matches: 13. The CDR3 runs 16 residues. The CDR3 coding sequence is TGTGCCAGCACCGAACAACTCACTAGCGGGGGTGATGAGCAGTTCTTC. Protein: CASTEQLTSGGDEQFF.

CDR3 sequence reads: CASRQAGPSYEQYF. The CDR3 nucleotides read TGCGCCAGCCGCCAGGCGGGGCCCTCCTACGAGCAGTACTTC. J is TRBJ2-5 and V is TRBV5-1; a possible D gene is TRBD2 (6 bases). The end of the DNA aligns better with TRBJ2-7, so the J call may be wrong. Germline CDR1 reads SGHRS; CDR2 reads YFSETQ. The CDR3 runs 14 residues.

This clone has just a few counts. This chain joins TRBV18 and TRBJ1-6, with D possibly matching TRBD1 (5 bases). Germline CDR1 reads KGHSH; CDR2 reads LQKENI. The CDR3 has 13 amino acids. Trimming cost V 5 bases and J 5 bases, with 7 bases left between them. In nucleotides, the CDR3 is TGTGCCAGCTCATCGACAGATAATTCACCCCTCCACTTT. Its translation is CASSSTDNSPLHF.

This CDR3 is CASRDRMNTEAFF. In DNA, the CDR3 is TGTGCCAGCCGGGACAGAATGAACACTGAAGCTTTCTTT. The V and J genes are TRBV27 and TRBJ1-1, with TRBD1 matching over 7 bases. CDR3 length: 13 residues. The ends lost 8 bases at V and 0 bases at J; junction bases unmatched: 3. CDR1 is MNHEY, CDR2 SMNVEV, per germline (reference sequence).

The chain employs TRBV30 and TRBJ1-5; 9 bases agree with TRBD1. The J segment lost 3 bases and the V segment lost 3 bases, leaving 6 bases of the junction unmatched. Germline assignment: CDR1 GTSNPN and CDR2 SVGIG (reference sequence). The CDR3 has 15 residues. This CDR3 is CAWRKQGAYNQPQHF. The DNA of the CDR3 is TGTGCCTGGAGGAAACAGGGGGCTTACAATCAGCCCCAGCATTTT.

The chain couples TRBV19 to TRBJ1-5; D might be TRBD1 (6 bases). The CDR3 spans 16 residues. CDR1 is LNHDA and CDR2 is SQIVND in the germline V gene (reference sequence). Trimming removed 3 bases from V and 0 bases from J, with 12 bases in between. The CDR3 nucleotides are TGTGCCAGTAGTATCGGACAGTTTTATAGCAATCAGCCCCAGCATTTT. Translation: CASSIGQFYSNQPQHF. Full variable domain (missing parts from reference TRBV19 and TRBJ1-5): DGGITQSPKYLFRKEGQNVTLSCEQNLNHDAMYWYRQDPGQGLRLIYYSQIVNDFQKGDIAEGYSVSREKKESFPLTVTSAQKNPTAFYLCASSIGQFYSNQPQHFGDGTRLSIL.

The rearrangement joins TRBV10-3 to TRBJ1-4; 10 nucleotides agree with TRBD1. The CDR3 runs to 13 residues. With 10 bases clipped from V and 7 bases from J, the junction kept 6 bases outside the gene matches. Germline-derived CDR1 and CDR2 are ENHRY and SYGVKD. The CDR3: CATRDRGFEKLFF. In DNA, the CDR3 is TGTGCCACCAGGGACAGGGGCTTTGAAAAACTGTTTTTT.

The J gene is TRBJ2-1, the V gene TRBV7-2; D not resolved. The germline V gene has CDR1 SGHTA and CDR2 FQGNSA. The CDR3 loop spans 13 amino acids. V lost 3 bases, J lost 8 bases, and 11 bases lay in between. In DNA, the CDR3 is TGTGCCAGCAGCTTCCCCAGGATGGATGAGCAGTTCTTC. Its translation: CASSFPRMDEQFF.

The rearrangement links TRBV5-4 to TRBJ2-3, with TRBD2 identical over 7 bases. The CDR3 has 13 amino acids. After removal of 10 bases from V and 7 bases from J, the junction contained 12 bases not matched to a gene. Germline V gene data show CDR1 as SGHNT and CDR2 as YYREEE (reference sequence). CDR3 protein: CAVARAGVNTQYF. Written as DNA, the CDR3 is TGTGCCGTCGCCCGCGCGGGGGTTAATACGCAGTATTTT.

A remark on this clone: The junction shows a germline mismatch at one end, possibly a read error. V is TRBV6-5 and J is TRBJ2-1; 10 bases are shared with TRBD2. This CDR3 contains 16 residues. CDR1 and CDR2 from the germline V gene are MNHEY and SVGAGI. The CDR3 sequence is CASSNSAGGLFNEQFF. CDR3 DNA: TGTGCCAGCAGTAACTCAGCGGGGGGGCTTTTCAATGAGCAGTTCTTC.

In nucleotides, the CDR3 is TGTGCCAGCAGTCCAGCTGGGGCGGGAAACTATGGCTACACCTTC. Amino acid sequence: CASSPAGAGNYGYTF. The chain recombines TRBV6-1 with TRBJ1-2; D might be TRBD1 (5 bases). Germline V gene data show CDR1 as MNHNS and CDR2 as SASEGT. V dropped 5 bases and J dropped 2 bases, with 15 bases sitting between them. The CDR3 contains 15 residues.

This clone was seen only a few times. This chain joins TRBV7-8 and TRBJ2-7; possibly TRBD1 for D (6 bases). Germline V gives CDR1 SGHVS, CDR2 FQNEAQ. With 1 base removed from V and 12 bases from J, the gap between germline ends came to 13 bases. This CDR3 is 12 amino acids long. Written as DNA, the CDR3 is TGTGCCAGCAGCTTAGGGACAGCGACCCCGTACTTC. Residues: CASSLGTATPYF.

The chain combines TRBV2 with TRBJ1-6; TRBD1 is a possible D gene (5 bases). CDR1 is SNHLY and CDR2 is FYNNEI in the germline V gene. Trimming stripped 4 bases from V and 6 bases from J, with 16 bases between. This CDR3 spans 16 amino acids. CDR3 nucleotide sequence: TGTGCCAGCAGTGGCGTGGGGGGGGTTGGTAATTCACCCCTCCACTTT. Protein: CASSGVGGVGNSPLHF.

The gene calls are TRBV19 and TRBJ1-5; tentative D call: TRBD1 (5 bases). This CDR3 is built from 19 residues. V was clipped by 3 bases and J by 0 bases, with 21 bases between them. Germline CDR1 and CDR2: LNHDA and SQIVND (reference sequence). The CDR3: CASSMSGGLRLLSNQPQHF. The DNA of the CDR3 is TGTGCCAGTAGTATGAGCGGGGGGTTGAGGCTCCTTAGCAATCAGCCCCAGCATTTT.